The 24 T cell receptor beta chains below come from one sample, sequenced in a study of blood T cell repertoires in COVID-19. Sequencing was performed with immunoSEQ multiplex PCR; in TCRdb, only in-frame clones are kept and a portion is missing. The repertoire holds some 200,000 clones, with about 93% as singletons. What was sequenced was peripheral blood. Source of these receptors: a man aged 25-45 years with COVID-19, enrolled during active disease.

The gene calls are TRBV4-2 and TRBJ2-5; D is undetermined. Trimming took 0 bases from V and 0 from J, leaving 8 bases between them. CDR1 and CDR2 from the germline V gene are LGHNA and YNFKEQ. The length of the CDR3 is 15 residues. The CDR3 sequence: CASSQDTFNQETQYF. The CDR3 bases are TGTGCCAGCAGCCAAGATACATTCAACCAAGAGACCCAGTACTTC.

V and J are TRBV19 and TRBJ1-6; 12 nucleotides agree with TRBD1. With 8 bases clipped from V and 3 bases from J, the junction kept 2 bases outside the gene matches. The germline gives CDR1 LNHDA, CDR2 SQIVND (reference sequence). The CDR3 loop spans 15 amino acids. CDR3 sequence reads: CASRDRGLYNSPLHF. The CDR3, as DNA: TGTGCCAGTCGGGACAGGGGGCTCTATAATTCACCCCTCCACTTT.

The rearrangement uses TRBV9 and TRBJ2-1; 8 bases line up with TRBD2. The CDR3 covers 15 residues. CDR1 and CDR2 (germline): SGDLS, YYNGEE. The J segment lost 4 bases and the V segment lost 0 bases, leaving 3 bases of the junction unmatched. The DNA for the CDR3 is TGTGCCAGCAGCGTAGGGACTAGCCAATACAATGAGCAGTTCTTC. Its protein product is CASSVGTSQYNEQFF.

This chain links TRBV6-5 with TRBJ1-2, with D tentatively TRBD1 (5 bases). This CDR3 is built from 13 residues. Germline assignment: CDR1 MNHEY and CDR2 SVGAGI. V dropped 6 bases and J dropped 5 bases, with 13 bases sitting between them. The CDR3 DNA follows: TGTGCCAGCAGGGAGGGGCCAGGTTATGGCTACACCTTC. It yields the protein CASREGPGYGYTF.

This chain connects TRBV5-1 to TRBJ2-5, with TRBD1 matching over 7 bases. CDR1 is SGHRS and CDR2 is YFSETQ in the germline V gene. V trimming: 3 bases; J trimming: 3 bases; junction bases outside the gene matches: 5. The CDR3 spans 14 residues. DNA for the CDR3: TGCGCCAGCAGCTCGGGACAGTTAGAAGAGACCCAGTACTTC. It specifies CASSSGQLEETQYF. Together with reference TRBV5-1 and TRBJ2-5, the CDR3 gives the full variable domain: KAGVTQTPRYLIKTRGQQVTLSCSPISGHRSVSWYQQTPGQGLQFLFEYFSETQRNKGNFPGRFSGRQFSNSRSEMNVSTLELGDSALYLCASSSGQLEETQYFGPGTRLLVL.

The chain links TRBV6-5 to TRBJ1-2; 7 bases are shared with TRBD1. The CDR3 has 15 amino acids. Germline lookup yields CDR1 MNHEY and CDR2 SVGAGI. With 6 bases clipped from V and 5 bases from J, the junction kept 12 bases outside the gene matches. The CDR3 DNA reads TGTGCCAGCAGCCTAGACAGGGCCGTAGGGTATGGCTACACCTTC. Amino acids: CASSLDRAVGYGYTF.

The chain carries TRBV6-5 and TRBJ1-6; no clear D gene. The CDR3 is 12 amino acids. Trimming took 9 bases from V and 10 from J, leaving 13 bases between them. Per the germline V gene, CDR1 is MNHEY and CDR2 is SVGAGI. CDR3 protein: CASREGKSPLHF. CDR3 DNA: TGTGCCAGTCGGGAGGGAAAATCACCCCTCCACTTT.

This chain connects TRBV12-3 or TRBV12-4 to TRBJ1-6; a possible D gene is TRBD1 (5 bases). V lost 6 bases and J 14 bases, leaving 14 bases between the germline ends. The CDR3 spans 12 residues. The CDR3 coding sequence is TGTGCCAGCAGGGTGGGGGGAGGAACCCTCCACTTT. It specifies CASRVGGGTLHF.

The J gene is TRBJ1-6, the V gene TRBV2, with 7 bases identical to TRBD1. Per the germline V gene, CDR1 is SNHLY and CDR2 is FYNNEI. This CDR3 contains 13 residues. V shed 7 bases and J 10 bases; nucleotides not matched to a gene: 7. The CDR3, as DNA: TGTGCCAGCAATACAGGGGTACAGTCACCCCTCCACTTT. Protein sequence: CASNTGVQSPLHF.

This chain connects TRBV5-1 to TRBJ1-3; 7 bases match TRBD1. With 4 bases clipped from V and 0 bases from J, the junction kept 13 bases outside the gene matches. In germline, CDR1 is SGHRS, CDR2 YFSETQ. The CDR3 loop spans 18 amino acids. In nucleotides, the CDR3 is TGCGCCAGCAGCCTGACAGGGACTCACCCCAACTCTGGAAACACCATATATTTT. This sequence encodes CASSLTGTHPNSGNTIYF.

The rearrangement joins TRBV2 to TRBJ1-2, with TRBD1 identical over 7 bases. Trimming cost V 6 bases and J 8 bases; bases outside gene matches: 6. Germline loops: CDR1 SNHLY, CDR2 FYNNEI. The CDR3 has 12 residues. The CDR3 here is CASSVDREGYTF. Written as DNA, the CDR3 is TGTGCCAGCAGCGTAGACAGGGAAGGCTACACCTTC.

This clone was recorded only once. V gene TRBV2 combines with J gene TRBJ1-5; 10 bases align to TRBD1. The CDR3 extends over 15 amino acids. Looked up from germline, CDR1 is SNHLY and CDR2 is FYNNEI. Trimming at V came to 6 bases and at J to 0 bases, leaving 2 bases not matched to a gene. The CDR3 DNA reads TGTGCCAGCAGGGGACAGGGGAATAGCAATCAGCCCCAGCATTTT. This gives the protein CASRGQGNSNQPQHF.

The CDR3 DNA is TGTGCCAGCAGTGAAAGGAGGGAACGACAGCCCCAGCATTTT. Translated: CASSERRERQPQHF. This chain joins TRBV2 and TRBJ1-5; no clear D gene. Germline CDR1 SNHLY, CDR2 FYNNEI. Trimming took off 2 bases at V and 7 bases at J, with 12 bases between the two ends. The CDR3 runs 14 residues.

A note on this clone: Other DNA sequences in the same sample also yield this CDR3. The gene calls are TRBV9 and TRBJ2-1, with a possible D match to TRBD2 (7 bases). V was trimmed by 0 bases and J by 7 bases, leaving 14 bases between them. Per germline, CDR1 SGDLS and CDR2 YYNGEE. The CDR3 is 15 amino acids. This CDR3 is CASSVGGGAGNEQFF. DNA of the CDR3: TGTGCCAGCAGCGTAGGAGGGGGGGCTGGAAATGAGCAGTTCTTC.

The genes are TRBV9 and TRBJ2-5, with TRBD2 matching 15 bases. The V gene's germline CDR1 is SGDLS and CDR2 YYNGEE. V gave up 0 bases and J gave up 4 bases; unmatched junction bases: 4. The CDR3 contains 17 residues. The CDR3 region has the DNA TGTGCCAGCAGCGTAGCAGGGGGACTAGCGGGGGGAGAGACCCAGTACTTC. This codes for CASSVAGGLAGGETQYF.

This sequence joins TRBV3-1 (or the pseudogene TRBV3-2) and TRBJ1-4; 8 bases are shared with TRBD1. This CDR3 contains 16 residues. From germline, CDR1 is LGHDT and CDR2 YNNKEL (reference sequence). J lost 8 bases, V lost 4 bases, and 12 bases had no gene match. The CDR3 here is CASSPTSQGVVEKLFF. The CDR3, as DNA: TGTGCCAGCAGCCCCACCTCACAGGGGGTAGTGGAAAAACTGTTTTTT.

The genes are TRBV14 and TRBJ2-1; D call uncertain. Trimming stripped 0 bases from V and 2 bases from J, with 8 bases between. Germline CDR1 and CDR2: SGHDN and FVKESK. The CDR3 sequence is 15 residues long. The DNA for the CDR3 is TGTGCCAGCAGCCAAGAATTACAGACCTACAATGAGCAGTTCTTC. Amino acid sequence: CASSQELQTYNEQFF.

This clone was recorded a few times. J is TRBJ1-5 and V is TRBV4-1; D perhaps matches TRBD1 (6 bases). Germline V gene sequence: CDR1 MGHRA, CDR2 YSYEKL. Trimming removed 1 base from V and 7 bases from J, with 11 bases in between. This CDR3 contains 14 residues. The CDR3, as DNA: TGCGCCAGCAGCCAAGTCTCAGGGGACCAGCCCCAGCATTTT. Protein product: CASSQVSGDQPQHF.

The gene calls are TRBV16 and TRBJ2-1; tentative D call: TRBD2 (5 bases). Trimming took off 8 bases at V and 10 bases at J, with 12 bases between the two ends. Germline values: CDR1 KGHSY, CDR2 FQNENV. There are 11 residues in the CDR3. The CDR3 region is CASGSGGEQFF. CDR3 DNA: TGTGCCAGCGGTTCAGGAGGCGAGCAGTTCTTC.

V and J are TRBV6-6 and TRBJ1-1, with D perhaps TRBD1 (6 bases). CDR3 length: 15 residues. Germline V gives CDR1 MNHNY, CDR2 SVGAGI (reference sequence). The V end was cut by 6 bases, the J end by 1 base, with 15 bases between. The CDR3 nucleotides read TGTGCCAGCAGCCATGGGGGCATAAGGAACACTGAAGCTTTCTTT. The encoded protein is CASSHGGIRNTEAFF.

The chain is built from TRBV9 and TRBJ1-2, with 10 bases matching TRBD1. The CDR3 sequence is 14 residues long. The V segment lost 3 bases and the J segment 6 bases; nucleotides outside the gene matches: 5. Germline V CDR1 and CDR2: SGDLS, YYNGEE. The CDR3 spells CASSADRGLNGYTF. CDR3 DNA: TGTGCCAGCAGCGCGGACAGGGGGTTGAATGGCTACACCTTC.

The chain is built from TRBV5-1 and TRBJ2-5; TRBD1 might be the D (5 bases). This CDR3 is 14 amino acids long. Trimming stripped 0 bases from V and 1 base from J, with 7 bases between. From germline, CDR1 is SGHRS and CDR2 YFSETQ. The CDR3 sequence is CASSLGGAQETQYF. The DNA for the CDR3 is TGCGCCAGCAGCTTGGGTGGGGCCCAAGAGACCCAGTACTTC.

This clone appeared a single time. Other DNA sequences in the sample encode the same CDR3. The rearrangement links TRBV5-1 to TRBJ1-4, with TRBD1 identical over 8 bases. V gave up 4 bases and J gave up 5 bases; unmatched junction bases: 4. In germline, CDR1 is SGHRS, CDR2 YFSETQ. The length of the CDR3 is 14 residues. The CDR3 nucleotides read TGCGCCAGCAGCCTGGGGACAGGAAATGAAAAACTGTTTTTT. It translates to CASSLGTGNEKLFF.

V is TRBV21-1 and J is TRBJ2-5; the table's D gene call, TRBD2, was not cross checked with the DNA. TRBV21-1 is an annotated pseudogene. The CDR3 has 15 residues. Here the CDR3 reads CASSPGTSGAETQYF. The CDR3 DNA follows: TGTGCCAGCAGCCCCGGGACTAGCGGGGCGGAGACCCAGTACTTC.